The clone carrying this T cell receptor (beta chain) has more than one count but fewer than ten. What it binds is unknown. Every sample yielded at least 7 million isolated PBMCs. The V end lost 0 bases, the J end lost 4 bases, and 9 bases lay between the germline ends. The germline V gene has CDR1 LGHNA and CDR2 YNFKEQ. The CDR3 consists of 14 residues. This entry is derived from a study of blood T cells in healthy people across ages. The overall study: For every two T cells, template switching captured about one barcoded beta molecule. Study-level findings and limits: Fewer expanded clones and more diversity marked long-lived versus aged donors. Strong correlation was found linking TCR beta diversity to naive T cell percentage.

It was with a sample-barcoded 5' primer and a J-beta primer mix that a second PCR of roughly 7 to 12 cycles was run. One entry per CDR3 protein results from TCRdb running MiXCR on the 5' RACE reads. The data hold about 1.5 million distinct CDR3 sequences, with roughly two fifths observed a single time. Material for sequencing was blood. The V gene is TRBV4-2, the J gene TRBJ1-2; unclear D gene. This TCR came from a woman aged 18 to 35 in good health. This chain's CDR3 is CASSQDQLTYGYTF. For the CDR3, the DNA is TGTGCCAGCAGCCAAGATCAACTGACCTATGGCTACACCTTC.